Given below is one T cell receptor beta chain in context. No antigen is known for it. This sample stems from a study of cytomegalovirus exposure and HLA in healthy donors. Regarding the study as a whole: For TCR beta chains, V- and J-gene trimming was later linked to a missense DCLRE1C variant.

Per germline, CDR1 SNHLY and CDR2 FYNNEI. This CDR3 region has 14 residues. The V gene lost 4 bases and the J gene lost 0 bases, with 10 bases spanning the gap. The PCR made use of 60 Vbeta and 13 Jbeta primers. The data were produced by immunoSEQ multiplex PCR, yet TCRdb's version contains in-frame clones alone and is incomplete. The sample comprises some 150,000 clones, about 79% of which are singletons, and 5% to 8% rests with the top ten. The TCR was taken from a middle-aged man in good health and CMV-seropositive. V and J are TRBV2 and TRBJ2-7; D might be TRBD2 (5 bases). The specimen sequenced was PBMCs. CDR3 protein: CASSVGLVSYEQYF. The CDR3 DNA follows: TGTGCCAGCAGTGTCGGACTCGTCTCCTACGAGCAGTACTTC.